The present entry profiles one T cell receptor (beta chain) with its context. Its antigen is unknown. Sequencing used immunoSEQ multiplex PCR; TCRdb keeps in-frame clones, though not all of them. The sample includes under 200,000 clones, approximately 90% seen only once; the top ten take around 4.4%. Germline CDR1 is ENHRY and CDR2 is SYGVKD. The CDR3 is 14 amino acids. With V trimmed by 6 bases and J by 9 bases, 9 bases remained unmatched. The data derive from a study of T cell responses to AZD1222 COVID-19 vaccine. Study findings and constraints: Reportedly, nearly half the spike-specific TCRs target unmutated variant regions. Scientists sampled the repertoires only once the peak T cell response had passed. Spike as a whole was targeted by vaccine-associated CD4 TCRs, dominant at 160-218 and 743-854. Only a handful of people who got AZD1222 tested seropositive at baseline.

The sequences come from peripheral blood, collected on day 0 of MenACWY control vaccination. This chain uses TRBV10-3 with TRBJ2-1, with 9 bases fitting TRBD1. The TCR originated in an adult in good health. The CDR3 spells CAISPDDRGSEQFF. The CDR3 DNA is TGTGCCATCAGCCCAGACGACAGGGGGAGTGAGCAGTTCTTC.